These T cell receptor beta chains were read from a single sample in a study of siplizumab effects on memory and regulatory T cells. Using immunoSEQ multiplex PCR, the repertoire was profiled, and TCRdb retains in-frame clones only, with some absent. The table has around 26,000 clones, roughly 82% seen once; the top ten hold under 30%. Input material: memory CD4+ T cells sorted from blood. The receptor source for this set is a human donor in good health. CDR3s include the opening cysteine and the closing phenylalanine or tryptophan.

TRBV30	TRBJ1-1	11	CASDRGASAFF
TRBV6-6	TRBJ2-5	14	CASSGGGHGETQYF
TRBV4-3	TRBJ2-7	15	CASSQDRVSAYEQYF
TRBV18	TRBJ2-6	12	CASSPLRDVLTF
TRBV7-8	TRBJ2-5	17	CASSLGRFFGQGETQYF
TRBV10-3	TRBJ2-1	15	CAISTLAGVEGEQFF
TRBV5-6	TRBJ1-1	13	CASSNDRDTEAFF
TRBV19	TRBJ2-1	14	CASSHGQAYNEQFF
TRBV18	TRBJ1-2	11	CASSLAAGYTF
TRBV13	TRBJ1-2	13	CASSQYRGLGYTF
TRBV30	TRBJ2-7	13	CAWTSGHSYEQYF
TRBV30	TRBJ2-7	15	CAWSVRDRGVYEQYF
TRBV2	TRBJ2-7	15	CASSPSGSHPYEQYF
TRBV7-7	TRBJ1-1	14	CASSLTEGSAEAFF
TRBV19	TRBJ1-5	10	CARPISSIFF
TRBV10-3	TRBJ2-3	13	CAIRTSGTDTQYF
TRBV7-2	TRBJ1-5	13	CASTIASNQPQHF
TRBV27	TRBJ2-6	14	CASSFRVGANVLTF
TRBV18	TRBJ2-3	14	CASSPLQETDTQYF
TRBV18	TRBJ2-1	13	CASAWGRENEQFF
TRBV29-1	TRBJ1-3	12	CSVVTGQNTIYF
TRBV5-6	TRBJ1-1	15	CASSLNGGVNTEAFF
TRBV5-4	TRBJ1-2	19	CASSLAGTGGPGGNYGYTF
TRBV6-5	TRBJ2-7	16	CASSLGPRSASYEQYF
TRBV5-1	TRBJ1-1	16	CASRSGQGRANTEAFF
TRBV5-1	TRBJ2-7	14	CASSNRQEAYEQYF
TRBV7-8	TRBJ2-1	17	CASSLALTSGMGDEQFF
TRBV30	TRBJ2-7	14	CAWTVSSLPYEQYF
TRBV16	TRBJ2-3	15	CASSQDRGRTDTQYF
TRBV4-2	TRBJ2-5	18	CASSQATSGIGYQETQYF
TRBV7-9	TRBJ2-5	14	CASSPGPRGETQYF
TRBV18	TRBJ2-5	14	CASSRGLAPETQYF
TRBV7-9	TRBJ2-6	17	CASSPTGQGSGANVLTF
TRBV6-1	TRBJ2-5	15	CASSRQGFLQETQYF
TRBV12-5	TRBJ2-5	11	CASGSQETQYF
TRBV4-1	TRBJ2-7	13	CASSSETGYEQYF
TRBV12-5	TRBJ2-7	18	CASGLMTLTGIGSYEQYF
TRBV9	TRBJ1-2	14	CASSVATQNYGYTF
TRBV5-1	TRBJ2-1	15	CASSLGQTGNNEQFF
TRBV30	TRBJ1-1	12	CAWGDRLTEAFF
TRBV15	TRBJ1-1	15	CATSRAGWENTEAFF
TRBV4-1	TRBJ1-2	14	CASSQRNQAYGYTF
TRBV7-2	TRBJ1-1	15	CASSLQGARGTEAFF
TRBV19	TRBJ1-5	15	CASSTGTLSNQPQHF
TRBV14	TRBJ2-3	13	CASSQDLVDTQYF
TRBV15	TRBJ2-7	13	CATSSPLADEQYF
TRBV19	TRBJ1-3	13	CASRFGSGNTIYF
TRBV7-2	TRBJ2-1	16	CASSLAQGQGLNEQFF
TRBV6-6	TRBJ2-5	16	CASRPPPGGEGETQYF
TRBV4-1	TRBJ1-3	13	CASSQVPGNTIYF
TRBV6-1	TRBJ2-7	13	CASQLAGPGEQYF
TRBV6-6	TRBJ2-7	15	CASSTSGGSSYEQYF
TRBV21-1	TRBJ1-6	20	CASSKALGQGPLFYNSPLHF
TRBV6-1	TRBJ2-7	15	CASFSGSTISYEQYF
TRBV5-4	TRBJ2-1	15	CASSLTQGVYNEQFF
TRBV18	TRBJ2-3	15	CASSPGSGSTDTQYF